The 25 T cell receptor beta chains below were found in one sample sequenced in a study of blood T cell repertoires in COVID-19. Sequencing was performed with immunoSEQ multiplex PCR; in TCRdb, only in-frame clones are kept and a portion is missing. The sample comprises roughly 80,000 clones, approximately 78% of which are singletons, and less than 25% rests with the top ten. The sample taken for sequencing was peripheral blood. The receptors here all came from a human donor in a cohort sampled during active COVID-19.

This rearrangement joins TRBV7-2 to TRBJ1-3; TRBD1 is a possible D gene (6 bases). From germline, CDR1 is SGHTA and CDR2 FQGNSA. With 5 bases removed from V and 2 bases from J, the gap between germline ends came to 13 bases. This CDR3 is 15 amino acids long. Here the CDR3 reads CASSARTVAGNTIYF. Written as DNA, the CDR3 is TGTGCCAGCAGCGCAAGGACAGTTGCTGGAAACACCATATATTTT.

The V gene is TRBV24-1, the J gene TRBJ2-1; TRBD1 matches 8 bases. The V segment lost 6 bases and the J segment 7 bases; nucleotides outside the gene matches: 16. This CDR3 comprises 17 residues. Germline V gene sequence: CDR1 KGHDR, CDR2 SFDVKD. The chain's CDR3 is CATSRGFGQGHRNEQFF. CDR3 nucleotides: TGTGCCACCAGTCGGGGTTTTGGACAGGGACATCGGAATGAGCAGTTCTTC.

This clone was seen just once. This rearrangement joins TRBV27 to TRBJ2-5; 11 nucleotides match TRBD2. CDR3 size: 15 residues. Unmatched junction bases numbered 7, after V lost 5 bases and J lost 5 bases. From germline, CDR1 is MNHEY and CDR2 SMNVEV (reference sequence). CDR3 loop: CASSHNSGGAETQYF. For the CDR3, the DNA is TGTGCCAGCAGTCACAATAGCGGGGGGGCCGAGACCCAGTACTTC.

V is TRBV13 and J is TRBJ2-7; 10 bases map to TRBD2. The CDR3 consists of 16 residues. With 4 bases clipped from V and 6 bases from J, the junction kept 12 bases outside the gene matches. Germline loops: CDR1 PRHDT, CDR2 FYEKMQ (reference sequence). The CDR3 protein is CASSWLAGARGFEQYF. CDR3 nucleotides: TGTGCCAGCAGCTGGCTAGCGGGGGCCCGGGGATTCGAGCAGTACTTC.

The chain combines TRBV5-4 with TRBJ2-5, with 11 bases lining up with TRBD2. The V gene's germline CDR1 is SGHNT and CDR2 YYREEE (reference sequence). This CDR3 has 14 residues. V gave up 3 bases and J gave up 2 bases; unmatched junction bases: 0. The CDR3 here is CASSSSGGQETQYF. CDR3 bases: TGTGCCAGCAGCTCTAGCGGGGGGCAAGAGACCCAGTACTTC.

The CDR3 loop is CASSPRLAGAPNTGELFF. CDR3 coding DNA: TGTGCCAGCTCACCGAGACTAGCGGGGGCCCCGAACACCGGGGAGCTGTTTTTT. The chain uses TRBV18 and TRBJ2-2; 12 bases align to TRBD2. J was trimmed by 0 bases and V by 3 bases; bases with no gene match: 5. CDR1 and CDR2 from the germline V gene are KGHSH and LQKENI. CDR3 length: 18 residues.

The chain's CDR3 is CASSPGDRGLEKLFF. CDR3 coding DNA: TGCGCCAGCAGCCCTGGGGACAGGGGGCTGGAAAAACTGTTTTTT. V usage is TRBV4-1 and J usage is TRBJ1-4; 12 bases are shared with TRBD1. The CDR3 has 15 residues. The germline gives CDR1 MGHRA, CDR2 YSYEKL. The J segment lost 8 bases and the V segment lost 4 bases, leaving 5 bases of the junction unmatched.

The chain uses TRBV5-1 and TRBJ1-3; 7 bases fit TRBD1. The V gene's germline CDR1 is SGHRS and CDR2 YFSETQ. With 0 bases clipped from V and 5 bases from J, the junction kept 11 bases outside the gene matches. CDR3 size: 17 residues. The CDR3 nucleotides read TGCGCCAGCAGCTTGGCCGGTTTCGACAGGGATAGAAACACCATATATTTT. It is translated as CASSLAGFDRDRNTIYF.

This clone was detected once. The chain combines TRBV28 with TRBJ2-3, with D perhaps matching TRBD2 (6 bases). Trimming pared 6 bases from V and 0 bases from J, leaving 10 bases between. Germline V gene data show CDR1 as MDHEN and CDR2 as SYDVKM. The CDR3 sequence is 14 residues long. The CDR3 DNA reads TGTGCCAGCAGGCCGGGGGATAGCACAGATACGCAGTATTTT. It encodes CASRPGDSTDTQYF.

The chain couples TRBV6-5 to TRBJ1-1; 10 nucleotides align to TRBD1. The CDR3 is 15 amino acids. V lost 0 bases to trimming and J lost 4 bases; unmatched junction nucleotides: 2. Germline V gives CDR1 MNHEY, CDR2 SVGAGI. CDR3 sequence reads: CASSYSGTGVTEAFF. CDR3 DNA: TGTGCCAGCAGTTACTCCGGGACAGGGGTCACTGAAGCTTTCTTT.

The J gene is TRBJ1-2, the V gene TRBV29-1; 7 positions agree with TRBD1. Germline CDR1 reads SQVTM; CDR2 reads ANQGSEA. This CDR3 comprises 11 residues. The trim removed 6 bases at V and 8 bases at J, leaving 6 bases unmatched. Here the CDR3 DNA reads TGCAGCGTACAGACAGGGTACGGCTACACCTTC. It codes for CSVQTGYGYTF. The complete variable domain, with remaining parts taken from reference TRBV29-1 and TRBJ1-2, reads SAVISQKPSRDICQRGTSLTIQCQVDSQVTMMFWYRQQPGQSLTLIATANQGSEATYESGFVIDKFPISRPNLTFSTLTVSNMSPEDSSIYLCSVQTGYGYTFGSGTRLTVV.

This clone was observed once. This chain joins TRBV19 and TRBJ1-1; no definite D call. The CDR3 extends over 17 amino acids. Germline V lookup: CDR1 LNHDA, CDR2 SQIVND (reference sequence). V lost 0 bases and J lost 3, with 17 bases in between. CDR3 DNA: TGTGCCAGTAGTATAGACCGTTACCCGATGGCCGACACTGAAGCTTTCTTT. Its protein product is CASSIDRYPMADTEAFF.

The J gene is TRBJ2-7, the V gene TRBV6-6, with TRBD1 as a possible D gene (6 bases). The CDR3 spans 14 residues. V gave up 10 bases and J gave up 3 bases, with 19 bases separating them. In germline, CDR1 is MNHNY, CDR2 SVGAGI (reference sequence). The CDR3 DNA is TGTGCCACCGCAAACCCGGACAGAAACTACGAGCAGTACTTC. Amino acids: CATANPDRNYEQYF.

This clone showed up just a few times. The chain is built from TRBV6-6 and TRBJ2-7, with a weak D call TRBD1 (5 bases). The length of the CDR3 is 13 residues. Per germline, CDR1 MNHNY and CDR2 SVGAGI (reference sequence). V gave up 5 bases and J gave up 0 bases, with 8 bases separating them. The CDR3 DNA reads TGTGCCAGCAGTCCAGGGTACTCCTACGAGCAGTACTTC. Translation gives CASSPGYSYEQYF.

The gene calls are TRBV5-4 and TRBJ2-5; 8 nucleotides match TRBD2. CDR1 SGHNT and CDR2 YYREEE come from the germline V gene (reference sequence). There are 15 residues in the CDR3. V lost 4 bases to trimming and J lost 4 bases; unmatched junction nucleotides: 9. The CDR3 DNA reads TGTGCCAGCAGCCTAGTCGGGGGGGATCGAGAGACCCAGTACTTC. Amino acids: CASSLVGGDRETQYF.

V gene TRBV23-1 combines with J gene TRBJ1-1, with 8 bases matching TRBD1. TRBV23-1 is an ORF for which the function is uncertain. This CDR3 is built from 16 residues. Unmatched junction bases numbered 6, after V lost 3 bases and J lost 0 bases. The CDR3 coding sequence is TGCGCCAGCAGTCACCCGACAGGGGACATGAACACTGAAGCTTTCTTT. Translation gives CASSHPTGDMNTEAFF.

V is TRBV3-1 (or the pseudogene TRBV3-2) and J is TRBJ1-1; 9 nucleotides match TRBD1. V trimming: 4 bases; J trimming: 10 bases; junction bases outside the gene matches: 16. There are 16 residues in the CDR3. Germline-derived CDR1 and CDR2 are LGHDT and YNNKEL (reference sequence). The CDR3 loop reads CASSPSPGTGRFPAFF. CDR3 bases: TGTGCCAGCAGCCCCAGCCCCGGGACAGGGCGATTTCCAGCTTTCTTT.

J is TRBJ1-1 and V is TRBV30; a possible D gene is TRBD1 (6 bases). The V and J ends lost 2 bases and 4 bases respectively, with 8 bases between them. The germline gives CDR1 GTSNPN, CDR2 SVGIG (reference sequence). This CDR3 is built from 12 residues. The CDR3 loop reads CAWSQGSTEAFF. CDR3 bases: TGTGCCTGGAGTCAGGGGTCCACTGAAGCTTTCTTT.

The genes are TRBV15 and TRBJ1-4; D is ambiguous. CDR3 length: 15 residues. The V end lost 1 base, the J end lost 4 bases, and 10 bases lay between the germline ends. CDR1 LNHNV and CDR2 YYDKDF come from the germline V gene (reference sequence). CDR3: CATSRVRHLNEKLFF. Written as DNA, the CDR3 is TGTGCCACCAGCAGAGTTCGACACCTTAATGAAAAACTGTTTTTT. Based on the CDR3 plus reference TRBV15 and TRBJ1-4, the full variable domain is DAMVIQNPRYQVTQFGKPVTLSCSQTLNHNVMYWYQQKSSQAPKLLFHYYDKDFNNEADTPDNFQSRRPNTSFCFLDIRSPGLGDTAMYLCATSRVRHLNEKLFFGSGTQLSVL.

V is TRBV6-6 and J is TRBJ2-3; 7 bases agree with TRBD1. After removal of 6 bases from V and 6 bases from J, the junction contained 3 bases not matched to a gene. This CDR3 contains 12 residues. Germline V gene data show CDR1 as MNHNY and CDR2 as SVGAGI (reference sequence). CDR3 nucleotides: TGTGCCAGCAGGACAGGGTCCGATACGCAGTATTTT. Its translation is CASRTGSDTQYF.

CDR3 loop: CAISESQGTGNEKLFF. The CDR3 DNA sequence: TGTGCCATCAGTGAGTCACAAGGGACAGGGAATGAAAAACTGTTTTTT. J is TRBJ1-4 and V is TRBV10-3; TRBD1 aligns across 9 bases. This CDR3 is built from 16 residues. With V trimmed by 0 bases and J by 5 bases, 4 bases remained unmatched. CDR1 ENHRY and CDR2 SYGVKD come from the germline V gene.

This clone has a handful of counts. The chain couples TRBV6-1 to TRBJ2-7; 9 bases agree with TRBD1. V was clipped by 7 bases and J by 3 bases; unmatched bases: 10. Germline-derived CDR1 and CDR2 are MNHNS and SASEGT. CDR3 length: 15 residues. CDR3 residues: CASNKPGQGIYEQYF. Written as DNA, the CDR3 is TGTGCCAGCAACAAACCGGGACAGGGAATCTACGAGCAGTACTTC.

The rearrangement links TRBV7-9 to TRBJ1-4; 8 nucleotides agree with TRBD1. The CDR3 loop spans 14 amino acids. V dropped 5 bases and J dropped 7; count of bases not matched to a gene: 6. The germline V gene has CDR1 SEHNR and CDR2 FQNEAQ (reference sequence). The CDR3 DNA is TGTGCCAGCAGCCCGGGACAGGACCTTGAAAAACTGTTTTTT. As protein: CASSPGQDLEKLFF. Full variable domain (missing parts from reference TRBV7-9 and TRBJ1-4): DTGVSQNPRHKITKRGQNVTFRCDPISEHNRLYWYRQTLGQGPEFLTYFQNEAQLEKSRLLSDRFSAERPKGSFSTLEIQRTEQGDSAMYLCASSPGQDLEKLFFGSGTQLSVL.

The chain is built from TRBV27 and TRBJ2-7; D may be TRBD1 (6 bases). V was clipped by 0 bases and J by 4 bases, with 13 bases between them. CDR1 MNHEY and CDR2 SMNVEV come from the germline V gene (reference sequence). The CDR3 is 15 amino acids. The CDR3 loop is CASSLSDRPWYEQYF. In DNA, the CDR3 is TGTGCCAGCAGTTTATCCGACAGGCCCTGGTACGAGCAGTACTTC.

The rearrangement joins TRBV2 to TRBJ2-5; 8 nucleotides align to TRBD2. The J segment lost 0 bases and the V segment lost 4 bases, leaving 1 base of the junction unmatched. Germline assignment: CDR1 SNHLY and CDR2 FYNNEI. The CDR3 runs to 14 residues. The CDR3 nucleotides are TGTGCCAGCAGTGGCGGGGGGAACCAAGAGACCCAGTACTTC. This codes for CASSGGGNQETQYF.